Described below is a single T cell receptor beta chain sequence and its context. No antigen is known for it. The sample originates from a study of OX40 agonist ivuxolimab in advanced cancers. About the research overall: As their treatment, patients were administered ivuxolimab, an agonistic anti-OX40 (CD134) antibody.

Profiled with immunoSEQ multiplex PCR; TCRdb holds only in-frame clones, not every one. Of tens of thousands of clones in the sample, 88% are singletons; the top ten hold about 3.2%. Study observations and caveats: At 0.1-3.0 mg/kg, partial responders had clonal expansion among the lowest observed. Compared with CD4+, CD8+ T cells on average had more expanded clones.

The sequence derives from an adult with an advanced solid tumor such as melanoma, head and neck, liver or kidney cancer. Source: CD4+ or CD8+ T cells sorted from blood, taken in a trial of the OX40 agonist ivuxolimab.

The chain's CDR3 is CASRPGTRAVSEQYF. The CDR3 DNA reads as TGTGCCAGCAGGCCCGGGACTAGAGCTGTTTCCGAGCAGTACTTC. The chain carries TRBV2 and TRBJ2-7; 8 bases agree with TRBD2. This CDR3 region has 15 residues. With V trimmed by 6 bases and J by 6 bases, 13 bases remained unmatched. CDR1 and CDR2 (germline): SNHLY, FYNNEI.